The table lists the clone carrying this TCR beta chain with a few counts. Antigen: not known. Assay: immunoSEQ multiplex PCR; the TCRdb copy retains only in-frame clones and omits some. The table lists roughly 29,000 clones, approximately 80% of them singletons. Healthy controls were blood donor buffy coats. CDR1 is SNHLY, CDR2 FYNNEI, per germline. The length of the CDR3 is 12 residues. V shed 6 bases and J shed 5 bases, with 11 bases lying between them. The data originate from a study of STAT5B mutations in CD4+ large granular lymphocyte leukemia. Findings and caveats of the study: Main leukemic clonotypes were patient-specific, but more than 20% appeared at low frequency elsewhere. CD4-sorted patient repertoires seemed more clonal than healthy CD4+ repertoires. Without HLA matching, higher CD4+ than CD8+ T-LGLL clonality could reflect small sample size.

The clonotype originates from a human donor in good health. Sequences were obtained from CD4+ T cells from blood buffy coats. V gene TRBV2 combines with J gene TRBJ2-7, with D tentatively TRBD2 (5 bases). This CDR3 is CASRVLENEQYF. Written as DNA, the CDR3 is TGTGCCAGCAGAGTACTAGAGAACGAGCAGTACTTC.